This T cell receptor (beta chain) emerged from a study of blood T cells in healthy people across ages. The wider study: T cells yielded about one barcoded beta molecule per two cells through template switching.

Only a few counts were recorded for this clonotype. Its antigen is unidentified. Germline V gives CDR1 MGHDK, CDR2 SYGVNS. There are 15 residues in the CDR3. J gave up 6 bases and V 2 bases, and 3 bases lay outside the gene matches. Overall study results and limits: PBMCs left unsorted prevented a conclusive naive versus antigen-experienced comparison. Among long-lived donors, naive CD4+ cells were more numerous and diversity higher than in aged donors.

Through a sample-barcoded 5' primer and a J-beta primer mix, a second PCR was run for roughly 6 to 12 cycles. TCRdb itself ran the 5' RACE reads through MiXCR, one entry per CDR3 protein. This sample has around 1,100,000 distinct CDR3 sequences, with 30% to 40% found just once. The sequenced sample consisted of blood. The TCR was taken from a man between 18 and 35 years old in good health. The rearrangement links TRBV25-1 to TRBJ2-1; TRBD2 aligns across 11 bases. The CDR3 here is CASSEIAGGPNEQFF. The CDR3, as DNA: TGTGCCAGCAGTGAAATAGCGGGGGGGCCCAATGAGCAGTTCTTC.